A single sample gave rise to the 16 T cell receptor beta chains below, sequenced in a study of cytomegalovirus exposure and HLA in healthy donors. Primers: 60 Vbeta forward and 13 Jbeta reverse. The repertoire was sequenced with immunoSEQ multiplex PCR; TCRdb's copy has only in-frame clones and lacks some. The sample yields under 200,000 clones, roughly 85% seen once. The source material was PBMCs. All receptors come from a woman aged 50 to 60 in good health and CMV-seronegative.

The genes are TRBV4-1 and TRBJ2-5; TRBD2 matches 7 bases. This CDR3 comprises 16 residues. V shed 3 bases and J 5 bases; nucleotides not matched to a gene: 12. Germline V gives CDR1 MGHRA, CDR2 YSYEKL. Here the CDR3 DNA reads TGCGCCAGCAGCCATGGCCGGGGAGGGTTGGGCGAGACCCAGTACTTC. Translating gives CASSHGRGGLGETQYF.

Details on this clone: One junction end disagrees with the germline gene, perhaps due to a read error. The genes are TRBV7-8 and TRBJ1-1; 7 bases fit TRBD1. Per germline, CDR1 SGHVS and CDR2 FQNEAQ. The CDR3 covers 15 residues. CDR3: CASSPSTGLGTEASF. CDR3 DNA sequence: TGTGCCAGCAGCCCATCGACAGGGCTGGGCACTGAAGCTTCCTTT.

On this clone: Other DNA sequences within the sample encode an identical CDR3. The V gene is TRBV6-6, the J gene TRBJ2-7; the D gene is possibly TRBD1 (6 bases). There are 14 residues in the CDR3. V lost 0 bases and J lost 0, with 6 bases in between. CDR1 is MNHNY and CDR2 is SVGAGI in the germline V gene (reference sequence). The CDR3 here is CASSYSDSSYEQYF. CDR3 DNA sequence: TGTGCCAGCAGTTACTCGGACAGCTCCTACGAGCAGTACTTC.

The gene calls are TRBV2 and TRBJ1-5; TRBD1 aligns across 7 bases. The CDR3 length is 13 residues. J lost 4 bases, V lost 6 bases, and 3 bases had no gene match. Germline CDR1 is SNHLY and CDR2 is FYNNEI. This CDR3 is CASRRQGNQPQHF. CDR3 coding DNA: TGTGCCAGCAGGCGACAGGGAAATCAGCCCCAGCATTTT.

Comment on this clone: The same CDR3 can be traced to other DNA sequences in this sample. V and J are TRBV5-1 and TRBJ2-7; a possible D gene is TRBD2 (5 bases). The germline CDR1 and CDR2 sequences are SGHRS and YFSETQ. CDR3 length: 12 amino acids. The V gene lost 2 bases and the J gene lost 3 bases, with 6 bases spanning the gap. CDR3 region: CASSLGGYEQYF. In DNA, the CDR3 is TGCGCCAGCAGCTTAGGAGGCTACGAGCAGTACTTC.

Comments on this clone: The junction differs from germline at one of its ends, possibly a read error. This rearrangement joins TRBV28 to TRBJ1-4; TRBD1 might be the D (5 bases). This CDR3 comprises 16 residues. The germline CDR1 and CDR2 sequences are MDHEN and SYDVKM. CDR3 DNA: TGTGCCAGCAGTTTCCGGGGGGGTACAGGTAATCAAAAACTGTTTTTT. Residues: CASSFRGGTGNQKLFF.

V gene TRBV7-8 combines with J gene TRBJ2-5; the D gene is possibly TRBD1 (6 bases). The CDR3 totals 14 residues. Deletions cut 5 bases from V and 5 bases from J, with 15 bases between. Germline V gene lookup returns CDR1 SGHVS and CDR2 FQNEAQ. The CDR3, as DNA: TGTGCCAGCAGCAACGACAGGAGGAGGGAGACCCAGTACTTC. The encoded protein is CASSNDRRRETQYF.

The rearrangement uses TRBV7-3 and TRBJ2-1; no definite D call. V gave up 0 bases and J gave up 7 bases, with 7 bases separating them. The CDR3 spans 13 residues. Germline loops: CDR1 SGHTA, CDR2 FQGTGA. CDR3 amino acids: CASSLTQWNEQFF. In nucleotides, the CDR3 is TGTGCCAGCAGCTTAACCCAGTGGAATGAGCAGTTCTTC.

The CDR3 reads CASSPQGDGYTF. The CDR3 DNA reads as TGTGCCAGCAGCCCGCAGGGTGACGGCTACACCTTC. The rearrangement links TRBV7-9 to TRBJ1-2; maybe TRBD1 (5 bases). In germline, CDR1 is SEHNR, CDR2 FQNEAQ (reference sequence). CDR3 size: 12 residues. V was shortened by 5 bases and J by 8 bases, with 12 bases between the two germline ends.

CDR3 residues: CASSYGGVRTEAFF. The CDR3 coding sequence is TGTGCCAGCAGTTACGGGGGGGTAAGGACTGAAGCTTTCTTT. The rearrangement links TRBV6-5 to TRBJ1-1; tentatively, D is TRBD1 (5 bases). The CDR3 loop spans 14 amino acids. V lost 2 bases and J 5 bases, leaving 12 bases between the germline ends. Germline V CDR1 and CDR2: MNHEY, SVGAGI.

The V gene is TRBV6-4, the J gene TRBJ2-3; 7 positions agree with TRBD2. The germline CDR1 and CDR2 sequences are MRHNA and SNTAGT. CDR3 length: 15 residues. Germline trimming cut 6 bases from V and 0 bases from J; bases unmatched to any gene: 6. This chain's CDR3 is CASRSSGASTDTQYF. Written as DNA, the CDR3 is TGTGCCAGCAGATCTAGCGGTGCTAGCACAGATACGCAGTATTTT.

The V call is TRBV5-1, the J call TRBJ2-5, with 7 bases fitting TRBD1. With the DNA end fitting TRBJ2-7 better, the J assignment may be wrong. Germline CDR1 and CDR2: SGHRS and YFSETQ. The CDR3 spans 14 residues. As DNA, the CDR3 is TGCGCCAGCAGCCCGGGACAGAGCTCCTACGAGCAGTACTTC. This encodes CASSPGQSSYEQYF.

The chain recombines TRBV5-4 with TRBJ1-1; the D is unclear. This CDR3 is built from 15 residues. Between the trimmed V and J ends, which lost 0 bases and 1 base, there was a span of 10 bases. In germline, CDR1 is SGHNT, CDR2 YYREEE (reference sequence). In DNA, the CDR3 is TGTGCCAGCAGCTTGGCGCGAGGGAGGAACACTGAAGCTTTCTTT. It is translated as CASSLARGRNTEAFF. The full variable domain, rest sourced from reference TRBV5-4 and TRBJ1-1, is ETGVTQSPTHLIKTRGQQVTLRCSSQSGHNTVSWYQQALGQGPQFIFQYYREEENGRGNFPPRFSGLQFPNYSSELNVNALELDDSALYLCASSLARGRNTEAFFGQGTRLTVV.

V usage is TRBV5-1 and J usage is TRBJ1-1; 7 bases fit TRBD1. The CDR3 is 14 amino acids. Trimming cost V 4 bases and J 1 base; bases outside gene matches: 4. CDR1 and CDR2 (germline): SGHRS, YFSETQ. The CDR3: CASSVGQRNTEAFF. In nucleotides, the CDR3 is TGCGCCAGCAGCGTGGGACAGAGGAACACTGAAGCTTTCTTT.

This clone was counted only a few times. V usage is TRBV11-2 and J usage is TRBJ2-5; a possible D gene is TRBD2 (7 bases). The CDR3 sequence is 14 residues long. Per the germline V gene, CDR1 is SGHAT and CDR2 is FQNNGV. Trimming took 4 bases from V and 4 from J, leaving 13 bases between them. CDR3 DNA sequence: TGTGCCAGCAGCTCGGACGGGGGGCCAGAGACCCAGTACTTC. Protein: CASSSDGGPETQYF.

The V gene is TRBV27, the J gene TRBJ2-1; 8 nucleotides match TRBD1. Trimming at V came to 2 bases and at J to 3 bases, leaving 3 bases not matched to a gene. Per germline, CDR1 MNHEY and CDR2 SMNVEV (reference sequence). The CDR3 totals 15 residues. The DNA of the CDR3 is TGTGCCAGCAGTTTAGGGGGACAGGACTACAATGAGCAGTTCTTC. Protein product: CASSLGGQDYNEQFF.